A selection of T cell receptor beta chains follows, all from one sample in a study of OX40 agonist ivuxolimab in advanced cancers. The data were produced by immunoSEQ multiplex PCR, yet TCRdb's version contains in-frame clones alone and is incomplete. The sample holds tens of thousands of clones, roughly three quarters seen once. This sample comprised CD4+ or CD8+ T cells sorted from blood, obtained in a trial of the OX40 agonist ivuxolimab. The origin of the receptors is an adult with an advanced solid tumor such as melanoma, head and neck, liver or kidney cancer. Both conserved end residues are part of each CDR3. The D gene is left open where the match is weak. A clone size is listed for some rows: how often the clone was seen (once, few, many), or a class if it is expanded.

d_call: NA; clone_size: NA; j_call: TRBJ2-5; v_call: TRBV12-2; cdr3_aa: CASRLVGTGTETQYF; cdr3_nt: NA
d_call: TRBD1; clone_size: once; j_call: TRBJ2-1; v_call: TRBV2; cdr3_aa: CASRKGAIEQFF; cdr3_nt: TGTGCCAGCAGGAAGGGGGCTATTGAGCAGTTCTTC
d_call: NA; clone_size: few; j_call: TRBJ2-2; v_call: TRBV19; cdr3_aa: CASSIQRHTGELFF; cdr3_nt: TGTGCCAGTAGTATCCAGAGACACACCGGGGAGCTGTTTTTT
d_call: NA; clone_size: NA; j_call: TRBJ1-3; v_call: TRBV6-6; cdr3_aa: CASSYFDTIYF; cdr3_nt: TGTGCCAGCAGTTACTTTGACACCATATATTTT
d_call: TRBD1; clone_size: few; j_call: TRBJ2-5; v_call: TRBV5-1; cdr3_aa: CASNKGAPRETQYF; cdr3_nt: TGCGCCAGCAACAAGGGGGCACCCCGAGAGACCCAGTACTTC
d_call: TRBD2; clone_size: NA; j_call: TRBJ2-3; v_call: TRBV5-1; cdr3_aa: CASSFYGTSGPLTDTQYF; cdr3_nt: TGCGCCAGCAGCTTTTATGGGACTAGCGGGCCCCTCACAGATACGCAGTATTTT
d_call: NA; clone_size: NA; j_call: TRBJ2-3; v_call: TRBV10-1; cdr3_aa: CASSGRTEIDTQYF; cdr3_nt: TGCGCCAGCAGTGGCCGGACAGAAATAGATACGCAGTATTTT
d_call: NA; clone_size: NA; j_call: TRBJ1-1; v_call: TRBV28; cdr3_aa: CASSLYGNTGGWNTEAFF; cdr3_nt: TGTGCCAGCAGTTTATACGGGAACACAGGAGGGTGGAACACTGAAGCTTTCTTT
d_call: NA; clone_size: NA; j_call: TRBJ1-2; v_call: TRBV19; cdr3_aa: CASSMGSGYGYTF; cdr3_nt: TGTGCCAGTAGTATGGGGAGCGGCTATGGCTACACCTTC
d_call: NA; clone_size: NA; j_call: TRBJ1-2; v_call: TRBV19; cdr3_aa: CASSTQVGGYTF; cdr3_nt: TGTGCCAGTAGTACCCAAGTTGGCGGCTACACCTTC
d_call: NA; clone_size: NA; j_call: TRBJ2-1; v_call: TRBV6-4; cdr3_aa: CASSYDPSSYNEQFF; cdr3_nt: TGTGCCAGCAGCTATGATCCTAGCTCCTACAATGAGCAGTTCTTC
d_call: TRBD1; clone_size: NA; j_call: TRBJ1-4; v_call: TRBV6-5; cdr3_aa: CASRGTVSNEKLFF; cdr3_nt: TGTGCCAGCAGGGGGACAGTGAGTAATGAAAAACTGTTTTTT